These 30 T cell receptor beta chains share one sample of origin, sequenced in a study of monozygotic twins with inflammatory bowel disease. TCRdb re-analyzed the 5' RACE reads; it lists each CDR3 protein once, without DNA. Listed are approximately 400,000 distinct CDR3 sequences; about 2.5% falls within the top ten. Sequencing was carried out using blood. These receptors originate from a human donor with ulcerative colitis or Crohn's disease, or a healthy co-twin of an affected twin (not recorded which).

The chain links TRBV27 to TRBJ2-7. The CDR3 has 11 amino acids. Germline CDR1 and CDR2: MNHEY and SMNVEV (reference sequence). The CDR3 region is CASSLINEQYF.

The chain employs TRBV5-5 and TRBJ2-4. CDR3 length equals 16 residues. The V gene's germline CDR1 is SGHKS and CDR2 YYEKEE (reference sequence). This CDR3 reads CASSYLSGLGKNIQYF.

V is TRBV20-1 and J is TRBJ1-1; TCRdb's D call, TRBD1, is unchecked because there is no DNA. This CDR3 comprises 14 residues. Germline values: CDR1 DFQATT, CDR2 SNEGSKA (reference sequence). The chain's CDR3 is CSAIKWVDRGGIAF.

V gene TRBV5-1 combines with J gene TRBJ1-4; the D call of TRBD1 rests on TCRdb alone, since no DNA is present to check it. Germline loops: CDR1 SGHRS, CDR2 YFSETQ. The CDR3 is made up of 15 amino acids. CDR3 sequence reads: CASSFQGTANEKLFF. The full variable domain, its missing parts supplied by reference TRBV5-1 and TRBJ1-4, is KAGVTQTPRYLIKTRGQQVTLSCSPISGHRSVSWYQQTPGQGLQFLFEYFSETQRNKGNFPGRFSGRQFSNSRSEMNVSTLELGDSALYLCASSFQGTANEKLFFGSGTQLSVL.

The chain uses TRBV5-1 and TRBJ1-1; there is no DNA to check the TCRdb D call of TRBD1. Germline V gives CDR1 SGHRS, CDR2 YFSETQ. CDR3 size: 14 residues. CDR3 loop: CASSGGQRNTEAFF.

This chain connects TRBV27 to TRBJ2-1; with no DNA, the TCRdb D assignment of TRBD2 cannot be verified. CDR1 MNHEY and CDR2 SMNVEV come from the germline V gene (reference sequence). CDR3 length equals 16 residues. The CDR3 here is CASSLFPQGPYNEQFF.

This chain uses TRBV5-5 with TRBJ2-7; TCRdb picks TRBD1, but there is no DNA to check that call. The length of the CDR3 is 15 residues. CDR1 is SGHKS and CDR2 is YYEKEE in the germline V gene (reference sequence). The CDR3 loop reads CASSVPWQGGTEQYF. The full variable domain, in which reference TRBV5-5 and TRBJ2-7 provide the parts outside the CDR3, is DAGVTQSPTHLIKTRGQQVTLRCSPISGHKSVSWYQQVLGQGPQFIFQYYEKEERGRGNFPDRFSARQFPNYSSELNVNALLLGDSALYLCASSVPWQGGTEQYFGPGTRLTVT.

CDR3 region: CSARDQRPGGLF. The chain carries TRBV20-1 and TRBJ2-1; TCRdb selects TRBD2, and the lack of DNA leaves this call unchecked. CDR1 is DFQATT and CDR2 is SNEGSKA in the germline V gene (reference sequence). The CDR3 covers 12 residues.

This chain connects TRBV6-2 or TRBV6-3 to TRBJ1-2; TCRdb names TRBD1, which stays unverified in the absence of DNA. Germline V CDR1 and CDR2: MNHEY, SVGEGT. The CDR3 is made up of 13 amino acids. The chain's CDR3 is CASSQGHNYGYTF.

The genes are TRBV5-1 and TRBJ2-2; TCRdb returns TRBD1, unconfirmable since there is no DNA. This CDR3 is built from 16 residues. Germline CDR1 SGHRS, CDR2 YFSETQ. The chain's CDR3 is CASSLQGLVSSRELFF.

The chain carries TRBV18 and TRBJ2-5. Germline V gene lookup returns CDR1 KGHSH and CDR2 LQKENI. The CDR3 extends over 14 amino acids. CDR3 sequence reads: CASSPENSRETQYF.

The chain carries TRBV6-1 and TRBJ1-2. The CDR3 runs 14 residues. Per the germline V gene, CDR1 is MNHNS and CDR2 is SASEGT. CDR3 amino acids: CASSDAGHSYGYTF.

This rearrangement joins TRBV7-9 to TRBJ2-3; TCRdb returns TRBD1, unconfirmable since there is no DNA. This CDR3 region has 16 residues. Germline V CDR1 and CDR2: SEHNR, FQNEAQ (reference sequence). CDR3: CASSLWVGGSTDTQYF.

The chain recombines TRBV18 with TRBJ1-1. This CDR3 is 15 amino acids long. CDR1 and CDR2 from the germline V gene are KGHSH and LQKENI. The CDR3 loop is CASLATGLLDTEAFF.

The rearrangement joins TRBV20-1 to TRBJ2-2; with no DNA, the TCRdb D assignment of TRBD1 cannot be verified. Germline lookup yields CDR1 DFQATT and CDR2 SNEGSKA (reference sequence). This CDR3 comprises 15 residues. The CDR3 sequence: CSAAREGGGTGELFF.

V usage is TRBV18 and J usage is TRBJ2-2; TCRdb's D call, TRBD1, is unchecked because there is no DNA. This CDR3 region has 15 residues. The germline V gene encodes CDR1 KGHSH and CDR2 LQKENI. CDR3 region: CASSPRQADTGELFF.

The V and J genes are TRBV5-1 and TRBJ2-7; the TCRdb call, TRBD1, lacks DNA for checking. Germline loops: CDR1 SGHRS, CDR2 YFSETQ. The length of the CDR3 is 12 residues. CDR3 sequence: CASSEPGTNESF.

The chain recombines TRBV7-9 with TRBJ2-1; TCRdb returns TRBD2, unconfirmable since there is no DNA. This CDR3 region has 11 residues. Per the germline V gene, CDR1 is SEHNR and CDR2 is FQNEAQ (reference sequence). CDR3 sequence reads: CASASPNEQFF.

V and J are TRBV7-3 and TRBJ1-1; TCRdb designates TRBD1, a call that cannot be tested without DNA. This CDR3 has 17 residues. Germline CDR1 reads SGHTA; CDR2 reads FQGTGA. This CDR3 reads CASSLRPRQGDGTEAFF. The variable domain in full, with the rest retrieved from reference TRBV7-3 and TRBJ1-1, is GAGVSQTPSNKVTEKGKYVELRCDPISGHTALYWYRQSLGQGPEFLIYFQGTGAADDSGLPNDRFFAVRPEGSVSTLKIQRTERGDSAVYLCASSLRPRQGDGTEAFFGQGTRLTVV.

CDR3 in amino acids: CASASDRSSYEQYF. The V and J genes are TRBV19 and TRBJ2-7. This CDR3 is built from 14 residues. Looked up from germline, CDR1 is LNHDA and CDR2 is SQIVND (reference sequence).

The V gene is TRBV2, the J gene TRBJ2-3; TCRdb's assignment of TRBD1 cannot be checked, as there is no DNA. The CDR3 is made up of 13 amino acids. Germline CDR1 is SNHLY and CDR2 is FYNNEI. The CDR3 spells CASTGQGTDTQYF.

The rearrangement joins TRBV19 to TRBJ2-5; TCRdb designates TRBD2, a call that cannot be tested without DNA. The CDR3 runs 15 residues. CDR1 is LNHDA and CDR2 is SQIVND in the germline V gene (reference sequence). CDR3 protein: CASRFRGGGQETQYF.

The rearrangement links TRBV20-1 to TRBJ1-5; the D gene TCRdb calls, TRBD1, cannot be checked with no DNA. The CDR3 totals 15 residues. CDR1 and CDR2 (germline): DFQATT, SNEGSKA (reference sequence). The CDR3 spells CSARVWDRNNQPQHF.

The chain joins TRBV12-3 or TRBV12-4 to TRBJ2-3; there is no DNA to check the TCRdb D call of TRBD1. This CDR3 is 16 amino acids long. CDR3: CASSLQGAPVVDTQYF.

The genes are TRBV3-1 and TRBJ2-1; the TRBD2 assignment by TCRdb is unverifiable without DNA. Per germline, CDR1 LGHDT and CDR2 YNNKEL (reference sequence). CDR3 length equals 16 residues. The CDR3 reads CASSQTVGTISYEQFF.

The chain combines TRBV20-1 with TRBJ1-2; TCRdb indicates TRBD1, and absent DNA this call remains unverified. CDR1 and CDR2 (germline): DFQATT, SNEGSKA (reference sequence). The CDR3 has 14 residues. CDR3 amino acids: CSARYGRGLEGYTF.

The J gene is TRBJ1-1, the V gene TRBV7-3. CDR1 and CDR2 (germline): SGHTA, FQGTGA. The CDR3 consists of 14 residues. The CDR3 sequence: CASSLRHMNTEAFF.

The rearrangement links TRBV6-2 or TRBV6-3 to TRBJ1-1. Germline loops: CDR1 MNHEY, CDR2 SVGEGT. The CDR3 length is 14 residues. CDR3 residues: CASSYSGVNTEAFF.

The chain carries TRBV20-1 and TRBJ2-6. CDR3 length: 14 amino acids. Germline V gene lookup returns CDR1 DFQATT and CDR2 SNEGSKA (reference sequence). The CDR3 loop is CSARGVSGANVLTF.

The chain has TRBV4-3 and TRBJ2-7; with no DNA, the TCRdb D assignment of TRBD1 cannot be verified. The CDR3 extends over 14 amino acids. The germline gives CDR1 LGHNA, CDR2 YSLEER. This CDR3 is CASSQQGERYEQYF.